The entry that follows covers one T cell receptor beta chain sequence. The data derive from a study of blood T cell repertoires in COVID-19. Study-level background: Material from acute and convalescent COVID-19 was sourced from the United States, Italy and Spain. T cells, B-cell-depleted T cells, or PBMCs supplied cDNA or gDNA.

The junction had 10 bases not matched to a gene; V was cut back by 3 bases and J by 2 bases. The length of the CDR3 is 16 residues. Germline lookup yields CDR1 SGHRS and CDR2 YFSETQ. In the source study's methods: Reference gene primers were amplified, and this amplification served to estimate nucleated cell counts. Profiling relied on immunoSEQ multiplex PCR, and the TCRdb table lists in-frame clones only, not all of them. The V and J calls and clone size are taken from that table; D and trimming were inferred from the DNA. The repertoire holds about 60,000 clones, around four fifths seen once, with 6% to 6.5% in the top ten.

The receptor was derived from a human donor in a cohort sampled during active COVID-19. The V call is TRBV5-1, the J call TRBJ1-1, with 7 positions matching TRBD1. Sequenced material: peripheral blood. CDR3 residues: CASSSGRDSYNTEAFF. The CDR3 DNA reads TGCGCCAGCAGCTCCGGAAGGGACAGCTATAACACTGAAGCTTTCTTT.